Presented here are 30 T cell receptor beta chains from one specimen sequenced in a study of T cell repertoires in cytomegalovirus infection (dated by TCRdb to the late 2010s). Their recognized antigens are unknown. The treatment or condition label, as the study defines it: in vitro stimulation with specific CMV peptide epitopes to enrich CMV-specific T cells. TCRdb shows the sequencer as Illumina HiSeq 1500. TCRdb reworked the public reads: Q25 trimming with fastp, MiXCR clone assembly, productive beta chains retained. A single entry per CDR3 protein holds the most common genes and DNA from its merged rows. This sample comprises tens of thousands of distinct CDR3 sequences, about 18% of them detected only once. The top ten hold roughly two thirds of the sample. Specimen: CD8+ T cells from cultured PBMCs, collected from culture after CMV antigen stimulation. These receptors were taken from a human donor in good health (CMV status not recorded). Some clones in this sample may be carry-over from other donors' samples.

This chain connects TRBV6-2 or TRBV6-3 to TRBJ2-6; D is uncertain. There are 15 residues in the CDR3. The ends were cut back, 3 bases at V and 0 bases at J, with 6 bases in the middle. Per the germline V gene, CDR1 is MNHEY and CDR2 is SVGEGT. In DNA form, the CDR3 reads TGTGCCAGCAGTTATGAGTTCTCTGGGGCCAACGTCCTGACTTTC. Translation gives CASSYEFSGANVLTF.

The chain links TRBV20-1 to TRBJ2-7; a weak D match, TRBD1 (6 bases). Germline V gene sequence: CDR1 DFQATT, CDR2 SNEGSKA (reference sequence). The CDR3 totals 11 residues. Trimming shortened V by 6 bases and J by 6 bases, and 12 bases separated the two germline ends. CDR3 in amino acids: CSASDRPEQYF. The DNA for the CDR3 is TGCAGTGCCTCCGACAGGCCCGAGCAGTACTTC.

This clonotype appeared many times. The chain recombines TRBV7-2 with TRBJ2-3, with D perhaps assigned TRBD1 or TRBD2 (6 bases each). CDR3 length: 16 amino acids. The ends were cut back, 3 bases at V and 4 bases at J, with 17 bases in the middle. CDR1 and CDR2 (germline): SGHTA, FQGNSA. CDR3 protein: CASSLGGRYRPDTQYF. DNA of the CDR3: TGTGCCAGCAGCTTGGGGGGCCGGTACCGCCCAGATACGCAGTATTTT.

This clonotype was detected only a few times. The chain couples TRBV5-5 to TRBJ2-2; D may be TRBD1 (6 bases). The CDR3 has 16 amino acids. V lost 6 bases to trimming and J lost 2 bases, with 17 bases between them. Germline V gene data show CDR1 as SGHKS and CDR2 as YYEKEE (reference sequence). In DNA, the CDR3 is TGTGCCAGCAAAAGAAGACACAGGGACAACACCGGGGAGCTGTTTTTT. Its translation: CASKRRHRDNTGELFF.

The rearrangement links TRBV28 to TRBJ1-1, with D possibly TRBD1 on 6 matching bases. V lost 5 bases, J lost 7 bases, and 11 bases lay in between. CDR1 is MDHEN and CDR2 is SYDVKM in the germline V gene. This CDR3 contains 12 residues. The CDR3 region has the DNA TGTGCCAGCAGTCCCTGGGGGCTTGAAGCTTTCTTT. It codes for CASSPWGLEAFF. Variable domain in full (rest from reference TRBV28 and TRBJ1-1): DVKVTQSSRYLVKRTGEKVFLECVQDMDHENMFWYRQDPGLGLRLIYFSYDVKMKEKGDIPEGYSVSREKKERFSLILESASTNQTSMYLCASSPWGLEAFFGQGTRLTVV.

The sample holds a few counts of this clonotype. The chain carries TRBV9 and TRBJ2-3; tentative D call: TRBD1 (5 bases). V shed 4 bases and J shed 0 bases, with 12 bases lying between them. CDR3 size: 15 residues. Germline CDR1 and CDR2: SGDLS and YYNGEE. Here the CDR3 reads CASSLGRSSTDTQYF. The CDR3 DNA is TGTGCCAGCAGCCTGGGGCGGTCTAGCACAGATACGCAGTATTTT. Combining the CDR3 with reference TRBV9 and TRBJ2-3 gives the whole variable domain DSGVTQTPKHLITATGQRVTLRCSPRSGDLSVYWYQQSLDQGLQFLIQYYNGEERAKGNILERFSAQQFPDLHSELNLSSLELGDSALYFCASSLGRSSTDTQYFGPGTRLTVL.

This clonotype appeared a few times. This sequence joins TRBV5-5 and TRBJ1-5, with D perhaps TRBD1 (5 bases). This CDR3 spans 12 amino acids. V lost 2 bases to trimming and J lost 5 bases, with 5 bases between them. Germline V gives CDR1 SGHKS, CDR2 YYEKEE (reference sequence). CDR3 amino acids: CASSFRDQPQHF. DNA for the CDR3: TGTGCCAGCAGCTTCAGGGATCAGCCCCAGCATTTT.

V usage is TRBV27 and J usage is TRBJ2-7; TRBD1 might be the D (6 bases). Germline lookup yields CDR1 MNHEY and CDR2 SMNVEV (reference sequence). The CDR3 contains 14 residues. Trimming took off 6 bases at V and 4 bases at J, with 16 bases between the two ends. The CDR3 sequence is CASRGMGAFYEQYF. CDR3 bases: TGTGCCAGCAGGGGGATGGGGGCCTTTTACGAGCAGTACTTC.

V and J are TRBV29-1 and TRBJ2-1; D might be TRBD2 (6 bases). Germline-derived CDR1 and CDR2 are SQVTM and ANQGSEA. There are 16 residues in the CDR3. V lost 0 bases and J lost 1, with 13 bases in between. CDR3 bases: TGCAGCGTTGAAGATCGGGCTAGCGCATCCTACAATGAGCAGTTCTTC. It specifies CSVEDRASASYNEQFF.

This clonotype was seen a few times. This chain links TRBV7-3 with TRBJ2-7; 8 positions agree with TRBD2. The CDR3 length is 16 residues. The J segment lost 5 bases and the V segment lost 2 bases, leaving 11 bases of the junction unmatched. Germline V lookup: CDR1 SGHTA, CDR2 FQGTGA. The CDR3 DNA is TGTGCCAGCAGCTTATTTGGCGGGGGGACCATGGACGAGCAGTACTTC. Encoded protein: CASSLFGGGTMDEQYF.

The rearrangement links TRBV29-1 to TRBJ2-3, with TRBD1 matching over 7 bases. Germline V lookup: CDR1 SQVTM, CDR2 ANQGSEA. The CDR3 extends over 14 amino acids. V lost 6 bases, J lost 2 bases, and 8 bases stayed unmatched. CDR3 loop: CSVVGQEDTDTQYF. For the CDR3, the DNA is TGCAGCGTCGTCGGACAGGAAGACACAGATACGCAGTATTTT.

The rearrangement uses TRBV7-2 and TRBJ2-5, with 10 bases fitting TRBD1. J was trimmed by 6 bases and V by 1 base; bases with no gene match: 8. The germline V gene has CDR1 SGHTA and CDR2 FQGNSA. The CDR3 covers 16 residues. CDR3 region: CASSLVRGQGVKTQYF. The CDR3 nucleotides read TGTGCCAGCAGCTTAGTGCGAGGACAGGGGGTGAAGACCCAGTACTTC. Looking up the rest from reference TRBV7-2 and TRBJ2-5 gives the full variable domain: GAGVSQSPSNKVTEKGKDVELRCDPISGHTALYWYRQSLGQGLEFLIYFQGNSAPDKSGLPSDRFSAERTGGSVSTLTIQRTQQEDSAVYLCASSLVRGQGVKTQYFGPGTRLLVL.

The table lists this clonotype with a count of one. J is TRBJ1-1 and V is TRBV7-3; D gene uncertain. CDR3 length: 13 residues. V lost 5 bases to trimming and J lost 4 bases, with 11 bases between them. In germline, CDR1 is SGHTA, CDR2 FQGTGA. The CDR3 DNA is TGTGCCAGCAGCGCGTACATGGGCACTGAAGCTTTCTTT. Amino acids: CASSAYMGTEAFF. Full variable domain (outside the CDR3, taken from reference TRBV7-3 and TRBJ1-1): GAGVSQTPSNKVTEKGKYVELRCDPISGHTALYWYRQSLGQGPEFLIYFQGTGAADDSGLPNDRFFAVRPEGSVSTLKIQRTERGDSAVYLCASSAYMGTEAFFGQGTRLTVV.

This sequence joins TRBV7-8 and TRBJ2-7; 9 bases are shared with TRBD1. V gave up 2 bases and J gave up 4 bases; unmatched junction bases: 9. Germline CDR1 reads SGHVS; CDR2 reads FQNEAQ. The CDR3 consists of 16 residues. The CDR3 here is CASSLPRQGELYEQYF. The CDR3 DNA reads TGTGCCAGCAGCTTACCCCGACAGGGGGAATTATACGAGCAGTACTTC.

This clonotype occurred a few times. CDR3: CASSLQQGKVWEQYF. Written as DNA, the CDR3 is TGTGCCAGCAGTTTGCAGCAGGGGAAGGTTTGGGAGCAGTACTTC. J is TRBJ2-7 and V is TRBV12-3 or TRBV12-4; D might be TRBD1 (6 bases). V lost 3 bases to trimming and J lost 7 bases, with 19 bases between them. This CDR3 is built from 15 residues.

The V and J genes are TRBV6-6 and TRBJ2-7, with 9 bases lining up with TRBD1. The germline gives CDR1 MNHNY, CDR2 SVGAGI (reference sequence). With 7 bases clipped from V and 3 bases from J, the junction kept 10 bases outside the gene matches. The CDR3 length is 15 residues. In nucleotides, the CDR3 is TGTGCCAGCAAGAGGGGAAGACAGGGGGACTACGAGCAGTACTTC. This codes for CASKRGRQGDYEQYF.

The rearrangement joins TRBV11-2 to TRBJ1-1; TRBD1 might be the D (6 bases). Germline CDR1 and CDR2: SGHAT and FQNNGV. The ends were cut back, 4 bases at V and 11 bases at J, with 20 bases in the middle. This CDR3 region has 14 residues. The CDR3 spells CASSSGGAGVRAFF. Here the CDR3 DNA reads TGTGCCAGCAGCTCAGGTGGGGCAGGGGTAAGGGCTTTCTTT.

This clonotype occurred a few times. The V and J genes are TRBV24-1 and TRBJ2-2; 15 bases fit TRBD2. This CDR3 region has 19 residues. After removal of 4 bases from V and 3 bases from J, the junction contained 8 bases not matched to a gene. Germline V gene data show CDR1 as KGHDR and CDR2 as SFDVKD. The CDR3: CATSEQGLAGGWDTGELFF. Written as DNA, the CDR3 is TGTGCCACCAGTGAACAGGGACTAGCGGGAGGCTGGGACACCGGGGAGCTGTTTTTT.

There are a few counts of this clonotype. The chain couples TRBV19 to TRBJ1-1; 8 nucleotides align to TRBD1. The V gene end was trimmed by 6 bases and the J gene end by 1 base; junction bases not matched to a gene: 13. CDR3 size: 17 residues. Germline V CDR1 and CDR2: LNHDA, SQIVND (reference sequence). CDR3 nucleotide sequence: TGTGCCAGTAGGAACTTGGACAGGGCCATTTCGAACACTGAAGCTTTCTTT. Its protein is CASRNLDRAISNTEAFF.

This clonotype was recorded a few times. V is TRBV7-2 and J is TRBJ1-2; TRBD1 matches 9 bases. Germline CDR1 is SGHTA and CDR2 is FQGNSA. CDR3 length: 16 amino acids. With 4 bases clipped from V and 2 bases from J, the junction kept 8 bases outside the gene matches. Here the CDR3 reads CASSYRTGASNYGYTF. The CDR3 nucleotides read TGTGCCAGCAGCTACAGGACAGGGGCCTCGAACTATGGCTACACCTTC.

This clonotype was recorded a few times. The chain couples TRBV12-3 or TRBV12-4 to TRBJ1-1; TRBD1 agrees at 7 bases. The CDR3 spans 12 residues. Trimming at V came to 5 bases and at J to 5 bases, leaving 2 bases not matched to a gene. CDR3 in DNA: TGTGCCAGCAGTCCACAGGGGACTGAAGCTTTCTTT. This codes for CASSPQGTEAFF.

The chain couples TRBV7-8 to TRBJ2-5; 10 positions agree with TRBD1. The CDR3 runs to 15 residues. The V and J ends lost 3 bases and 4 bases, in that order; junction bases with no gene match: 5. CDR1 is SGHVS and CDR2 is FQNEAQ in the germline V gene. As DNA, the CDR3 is TGTGCCAGCAGCTTTCTGACAGGGGGCCCAGAGACCCAGTACTTC. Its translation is CASSFLTGGPETQYF.

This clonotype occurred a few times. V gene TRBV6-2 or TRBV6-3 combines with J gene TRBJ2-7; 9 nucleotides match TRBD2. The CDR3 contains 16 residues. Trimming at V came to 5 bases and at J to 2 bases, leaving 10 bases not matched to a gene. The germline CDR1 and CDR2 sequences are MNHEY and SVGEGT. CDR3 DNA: TGTGCCAGCAGTACTGTAGCGGGCGGGAGGGCCTACGAGCAGTACTTC. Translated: CASSTVAGGRAYEQYF.

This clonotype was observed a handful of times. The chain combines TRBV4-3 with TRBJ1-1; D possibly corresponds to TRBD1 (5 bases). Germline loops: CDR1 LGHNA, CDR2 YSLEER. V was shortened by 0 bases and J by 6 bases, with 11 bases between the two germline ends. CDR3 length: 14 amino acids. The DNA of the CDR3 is TGCGCCAGCAGCCAAGAGGGGGGTCCAGCTGAAGCTTTCTTT. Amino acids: CASSQEGGPAEAFF.

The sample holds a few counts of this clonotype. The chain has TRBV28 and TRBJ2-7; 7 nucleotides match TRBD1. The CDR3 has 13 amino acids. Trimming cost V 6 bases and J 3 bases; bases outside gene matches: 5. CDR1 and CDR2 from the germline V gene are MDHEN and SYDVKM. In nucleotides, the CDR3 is TGTGCCAGCAGGGGGACAGCGAGCTACGAGCAGTACTTC. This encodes CASRGTASYEQYF.

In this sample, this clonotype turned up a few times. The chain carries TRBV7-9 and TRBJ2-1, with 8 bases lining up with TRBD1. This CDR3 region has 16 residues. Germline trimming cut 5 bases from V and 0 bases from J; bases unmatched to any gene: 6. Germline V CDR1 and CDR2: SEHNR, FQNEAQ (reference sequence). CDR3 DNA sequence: TGTGCCAGCAGCCCCAGACAGGGGACCTCCTACAATGAGCAGTTCTTC. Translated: CASSPRQGTSYNEQFF.

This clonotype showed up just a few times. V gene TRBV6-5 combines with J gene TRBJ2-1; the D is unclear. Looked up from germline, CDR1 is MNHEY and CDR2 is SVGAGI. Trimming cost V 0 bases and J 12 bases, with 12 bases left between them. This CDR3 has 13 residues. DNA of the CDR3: TGTGCCAGCAGTTACTCGACGCCAGACGGGCAGTTCTTC. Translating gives CASSYSTPDGQFF.

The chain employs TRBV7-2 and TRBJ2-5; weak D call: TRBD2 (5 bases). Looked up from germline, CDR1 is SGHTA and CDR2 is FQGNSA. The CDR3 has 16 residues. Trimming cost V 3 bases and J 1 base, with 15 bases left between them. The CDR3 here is CASSFPPTILQETQYF. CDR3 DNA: TGTGCCAGCAGCTTCCCCCCGACTATCCTCCAAGAGACCCAGTACTTC. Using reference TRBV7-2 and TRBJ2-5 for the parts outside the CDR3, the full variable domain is GAGVSQSPSNKVTEKGKDVELRCDPISGHTALYWYRQSLGQGLEFLIYFQGNSAPDKSGLPSDRFSAERTGGSVSTLTIQRTQQEDSAVYLCASSFPPTILQETQYFGPGTRLLVL.

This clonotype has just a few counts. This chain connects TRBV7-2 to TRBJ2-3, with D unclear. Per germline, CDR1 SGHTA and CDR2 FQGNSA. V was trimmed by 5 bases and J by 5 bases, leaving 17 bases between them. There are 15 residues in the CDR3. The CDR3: CASSTATRVGDTQYF. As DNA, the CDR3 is TGTGCCAGCAGCACCGCTACCAGAGTCGGAGATACGCAGTATTTT.

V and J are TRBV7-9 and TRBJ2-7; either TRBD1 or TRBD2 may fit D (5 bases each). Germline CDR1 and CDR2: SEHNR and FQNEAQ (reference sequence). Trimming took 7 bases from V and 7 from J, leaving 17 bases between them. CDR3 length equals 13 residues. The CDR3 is CASIRPGDLEQYF. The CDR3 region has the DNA TGTGCCAGCATTAGACCCGGGGACCTTGAGCAGTACTTC. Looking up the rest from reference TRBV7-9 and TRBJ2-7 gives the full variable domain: DTGVSQNPRHKITKRGQNVTFRCDPISEHNRLYWYRQTLGQGPEFLTYFQNEAQLEKSRLLSDRFSAERPKGSFSTLEIQRTEQGDSAMYLCASIRPGDLEQYFGPGTRLTVT.